This entry concerns a single T cell receptor beta chain. The antigen is unknown. Described time point: new active TB diagnosis, blood taken before or within 7 days of starting treatment. Positive smear microscopy and/or M. tuberculosis culture confirmed active disease. These data are taken from a study of T cells in tuberculosis. Study in general: This South African cohort compared adolescents with or without latent tuberculosis against adults with active tuberculosis. Points from the study as a whole: Smaller alpha distances in active tuberculosis partly reflected shorter CDR3-alpha lengths. A GMM-specific repertoire classifier reached about 89% accuracy, AUROC approximately 0.9.

CDR3 size: 15 residues. From germline, CDR1 is LNHDA and CDR2 SQIVND (reference sequence). Trimming took 7 bases from V and 10 from J; bases not matched to a gene: 16. Clones were sequenced by immunoSEQ multiplex PCR, and TCRdb holds only the in-frame ones, with some missing. The sample lists tens of thousands of clones; 92% were seen once. The TCR originated in an adult with tuberculosis. Some clones in this sample may be carry-over from other donors' samples. This specimen was PBMCs, taken at tuberculosis diagnosis. The chain is built from TRBV19 and TRBJ1-1; the match to TRBD1 covers 9 bases. CDR3 nucleotide sequence: TGTGCCAGTACCCGAGGACAGGGGCCGCCCTTGAGAGCTTTCTTT. This gives the protein CASTRGQGPPLRAFF. Supplemented by reference TRBV19 and TRBJ1-1, the full variable domain reads DGGITQSPKYLFRKEGQNVTLSCEQNLNHDAMYWYRQDPGQGLRLIYYSQIVNDFQKGDIAEGYSVSREKKESFPLTVTSAQKNPTAFYLCASTRGQGPPLRAFFGQGTRLTVV.